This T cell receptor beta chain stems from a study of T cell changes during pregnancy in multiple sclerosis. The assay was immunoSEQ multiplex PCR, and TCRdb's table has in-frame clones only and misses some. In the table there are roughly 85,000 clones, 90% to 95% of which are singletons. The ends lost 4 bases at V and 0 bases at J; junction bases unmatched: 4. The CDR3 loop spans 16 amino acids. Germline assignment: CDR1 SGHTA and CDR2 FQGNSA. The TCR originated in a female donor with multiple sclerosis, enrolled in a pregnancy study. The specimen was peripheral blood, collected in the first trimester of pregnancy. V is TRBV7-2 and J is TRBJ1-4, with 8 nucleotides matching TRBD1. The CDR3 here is CASSSQTGATNEKLFF. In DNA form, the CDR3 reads TGTGCCAGCAGCTCCCAGACAGGGGCAACTAATGAAAAACTGTTTTTT.